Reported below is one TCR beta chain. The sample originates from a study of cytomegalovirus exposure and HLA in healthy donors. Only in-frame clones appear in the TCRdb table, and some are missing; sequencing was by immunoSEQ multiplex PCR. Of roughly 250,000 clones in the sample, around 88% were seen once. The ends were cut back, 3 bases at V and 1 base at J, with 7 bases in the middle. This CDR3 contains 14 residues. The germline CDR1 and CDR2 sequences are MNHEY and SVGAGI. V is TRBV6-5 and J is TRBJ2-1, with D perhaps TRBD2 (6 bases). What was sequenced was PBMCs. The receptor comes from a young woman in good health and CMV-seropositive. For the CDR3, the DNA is TGTGCCAGCAGTTATGGGGGGTCCTACAATGAGCAGTTCTTC. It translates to CASSYGGSYNEQFF.